These 22 T cell receptor beta chains came from one sample sequenced in a study of T cells after somatic rescue of genetic block. Measured with immunoSEQ multiplex PCR; TCRdb has only the in-frame clones, and not every one. The data hold roughly 51,000 clones, with more than 90% observed a single time. The sequenced material came from peripheral blood mononuclear cells (PBMCs). These TCRs come from a child less than two years old.

The V gene is TRBV6-1, the J gene TRBJ2-7; 7 bases match TRBD2. V lost 0 bases to trimming and J lost 13 bases; unmatched junction nucleotides: 9. Germline V gene data show CDR1 as MNHNS and CDR2 as SASEGT. The CDR3 runs 13 residues. This CDR3 is CASSEALPTSSYF. The DNA for the CDR3 is TGTGCCAGCAGTGAAGCACTCCCGACTAGCTCCTACTTC.

This chain joins TRBV2 and TRBJ1-4; the match to TRBD1 covers 11 bases. CDR1 and CDR2 (germline): SNHLY, FYNNEI. The CDR3 totals 15 residues. Trimming cost V 3 bases and J 8 bases; bases outside gene matches: 5. The CDR3: CASSERRTGGEKLFF. In DNA form, the CDR3 reads TGTGCCAGCAGTGAGAGGCGGACAGGGGGCGAAAAACTGTTTTTT.

The V call is TRBV6-5, the J call TRBJ2-7, with 7 bases lining up with TRBD1. The CDR3 is 14 residues long. V trimming: 5 bases; J trimming: 4 bases; junction bases outside the gene matches: 8. The V gene's germline CDR1 is MNHEY and CDR2 SVGAGI. As DNA, the CDR3 is TGTGCCAGCAGTCAAAGGGACAGTGCGTACGAGCAGTACTTC. Translation: CASSQRDSAYEQYF.

The chain combines TRBV2 with TRBJ2-1; D ambiguous. The CDR3 is 11 residues long. V lost 7 bases, J lost 10 bases, and 11 bases lay in between. Germline V gene sequence: CDR1 SNHLY, CDR2 FYNNEI. Written as DNA, the CDR3 is TGTGCCAGCAATCCCGCGGAGGAGCAGTTCTTC. Translation gives CASNPAEEQFF.

This CDR3 is CATSRDRVVKTQYF. The CDR3 nucleotides are TGTGCCACCAGCAGAGACAGGGTGGTGAAGACCCAGTACTTC. The chain is built from TRBV15 and TRBJ2-5; D perhaps matches TRBD1 (5 bases). The CDR3 consists of 14 residues. V was pared by 0 bases and J by 6 bases, with 11 bases between. Germline assignment: CDR1 LNHNV and CDR2 YYDKDF (reference sequence). Combining the CDR3 with reference TRBV15 and TRBJ2-5 gives the whole variable domain DAMVIQNPRYQVTQFGKPVTLSCSQTLNHNVMYWYQQKSSQAPKLLFHYYDKDFNNEADTPDNFQSRRPNTSFCFLDIRSPGLGDTAMYLCATSRDRVVKTQYFGPGTRLLVL.

The chain uses TRBV6-1 and TRBJ2-2; 7 nucleotides match TRBD2. CDR1 is MNHNS, CDR2 SASEGT, per germline. The junction had 3 bases not matched to a gene; V was cut back by 5 bases and J by 3 bases. The CDR3 length is 14 residues. Here the CDR3 DNA reads TGTGCCAGCAGTAGGCTAGCGGACACCGGGGAGCTGTTTTTT. This sequence encodes CASSRLADTGELFF.

The V gene is TRBV2, the J gene TRBJ2-3; no reliable D call. The CDR3 consists of 17 residues. CDR1 is SNHLY, CDR2 FYNNEI, per germline. Trimming cost V 0 bases and J 4 bases, with 17 bases left between them. The CDR3 loop is CASSEALLREGSDTQYF. The CDR3 DNA sequence: TGTGCCAGCAGTGAAGCGCTTCTAAGAGAAGGTTCAGATACGCAGTATTTT.

The rearrangement uses TRBV21-1 and TRBJ2-3. TRBV21-1 is given as a pseudogene. The CDR3 has 15 residues. The CDR3 DNA is TGTGCCAGCAGCAAAGAATCCGTAAAGGGAGATACGCAGTATTTT. Residues: CASSKESVKGDTQYF.

This clone has just one count. The chain is built from TRBV5-6 and TRBJ2-3; D may be TRBD1 or TRBD2 (6 bases each). Trimming pared 0 bases from V and 0 bases from J, leaving 8 bases between. The CDR3 extends over 15 amino acids. Germline lookup yields CDR1 SGHDT and CDR2 YYEEEE. DNA for the CDR3: TGTGCCAGCAGCTTGGGGGGGGCTAGCACAGATACGCAGTATTTT. Its protein is CASSLGGASTDTQYF.

Note on this clone: The junction does not match germline at one end; this may be a read error. The chain uses TRBV19 and TRBJ1-2; 7 nucleotides line up with TRBD1. This CDR3 is built from 14 residues. Germline-derived CDR1 and CDR2 are LNHDA and SQIVND (reference sequence). This CDR3 is CASTRQGANYGCTF. The CDR3 bases are TGTGCCAGTACTAGACAGGGAGCTAACTATGGCTGCACCTTC.

This chain joins TRBV21-1 and TRBJ1-6. TRBV21-1 is labeled a pseudogene. The CDR3 runs to 12 residues. The CDR3 reads CASSKDNSPLHF. The CDR3 DNA is TGTGCCAGCAGCAAAGACAATTCACCCCTCCACTTT.

V is TRBV5-1 and J is TRBJ1-1, with no clear D. CDR1 is SGHRS, CDR2 YFSETQ, per germline. Between the trimmed V and J ends, which lost 2 bases and 1 base, there was a span of 6 bases. The CDR3 runs to 13 residues. CDR3 residues: CASSFSGNTEAFF. In DNA, the CDR3 is TGCGCCAGCAGCTTCTCAGGGAACACTGAAGCTTTCTTT.

J is TRBJ1-5 and V is TRBV7-8; D is uncertain. The CDR3 length is 14 residues. The germline CDR1 and CDR2 sequences are SGHVS and FQNEAQ. Trimming took off 5 bases at V and 6 bases at J, with 14 bases between the two ends. Here the CDR3 DNA reads TGTGCCAGCAGCCCCCAAACGAAAGGTCAGCCCCAGCATTTT. Its translation is CASSPQTKGQPQHF.

The chain has TRBV2 and TRBJ2-1, with D perhaps assigned TRBD1 or TRBD2 (5 bases each). Germline V CDR1 and CDR2: SNHLY, FYNNEI. The CDR3 consists of 16 residues. Trimming took off 5 bases at V and 9 bases at J, with 23 bases between the two ends. Here the CDR3 reads CASSYIGTVLGREQFF. CDR3 DNA sequence: TGTGCCAGCAGTTACATTGGGACGGTCCTCGGTCGTGAGCAGTTCTTC. The full variable domain, with the rest looked up from reference TRBV2 and TRBJ2-1, is EPEVTQTPSHQVTQMGQEVILRCVPISNHLYFYWYRQILGQKVEFLVSFYNNEISEKSEIFDDQFSVERPDGSNFTLKIRSTKLEDSAMYFCASSYIGTVLGREQFFGPGTRLTVL.

The gene calls are TRBV7-3 and TRBJ2-3; perhaps TRBD1 as D (8 bases). The CDR3 consists of 14 residues. CDR1 and CDR2 (germline): SGHTA, FQGTGA. Trimming took off 3 bases at V and 5 bases at J, with 12 bases between the two ends. The CDR3 loop reads CASSLDREGDTQYF. The CDR3 DNA reads TGTGCCAGCAGCTTGGACAGGGAGGGAGATACGCAGTATTTT.

The chain's CDR3 is CASSLSRREGGTDTQYF. CDR3 nucleotides: TGTGCCAGCAGTTTATCGCGCAGGGAGGGAGGCACAGATACGCAGTATTTT. The chain links TRBV28 to TRBJ2-3; TRBD2 agrees at 7 bases. V gave up 1 base and J gave up 1 base; unmatched junction bases: 8. CDR1 MDHEN and CDR2 SYDVKM come from the germline V gene. This CDR3 has 17 residues. The complete variable domain, with remaining parts taken from reference TRBV28 and TRBJ2-3, reads DVKVTQSSRYLVKRTGEKVFLECVQDMDHENMFWYRQDPGLGLRLIYFSYDVKMKEKGDIPEGYSVSREKKERFSLILESASTNQTSMYLCASSLSRREGGTDTQYFGPGTRLTVL.

This chain joins TRBV4-1 and TRBJ1-1; D unresolved. The CDR3 spans 13 residues. Per the germline V gene, CDR1 is MGHRA and CDR2 is YSYEKL. V was clipped by 3 bases and J by 2 bases, with 7 bases between them. CDR3 protein: CASSQRDNTEAFF. CDR3 DNA sequence: TGCGCCAGCAGCCAGAGGGATAACACTGAAGCTTTCTTT.

V and J are TRBV27 and TRBJ2-1; D gene unclear. V was trimmed by 3 bases and J by 6 bases, leaving 6 bases between them. The CDR3 totals 12 residues. Germline V lookup: CDR1 MNHEY, CDR2 SMNVEV (reference sequence). The CDR3 loop reads CASSLTGNEQFF. The CDR3 DNA is TGTGCCAGCAGTTTGACTGGCAATGAGCAGTTCTTC.

This chain connects TRBV6-5 to TRBJ2-7, with TRBD2 identical over 9 bases. Germline V gives CDR1 MNHEY, CDR2 SVGAGI. The J segment lost 3 bases and the V segment lost 0 bases, leaving 3 bases of the junction unmatched. The CDR3 is 15 residues long. CDR3 DNA sequence: TGTGCCAGCAGTTACTCTGGCGGGAGGGGCTACGAGCAGTACTTC. It yields the protein CASSYSGGRGYEQYF.

CDR3 nucleotides: TGCAGCCCGAGGTACCGCGATGAGCAGTTCTTC. It encodes CSPRYRDEQFF. The chain carries TRBV20-1 and TRBJ2-1, with D hard to call. Germline V gene sequence: CDR1 DFQATT, CDR2 SNEGSKA (reference sequence). CDR3 length: 11 residues.

V and J are TRBV28 and TRBJ1-3; 8 bases are shared with TRBD1. The V and J ends lost 4 bases and 4 bases, in that order; junction bases with no gene match: 6. The CDR3 extends over 15 amino acids. Germline CDR1 and CDR2: MDHEN and SYDVKM. The CDR3: CASSSPGQVGNTIYF. The CDR3 nucleotides are TGTGCCAGCAGTTCTCCGGGACAGGTCGGAAACACCATATATTTT.

The rearrangement joins TRBV6-5 to TRBJ2-3, with a possible D match to TRBD1 (6 bases). Germline CDR1 MNHEY, CDR2 SVGAGI. Trimming removed 4 bases at V and 5 bases at J, with 10 bases between. This CDR3 contains 13 residues. CDR3 loop: CASSWVQGDTQYF. The CDR3 coding sequence is TGTGCCAGCAGTTGGGTACAGGGAGATACGCAGTATTTT.